This is a list of T cell receptor beta chains from one sample in a study of regulatory T cells in long-lasting Graves disease. Each CDR3 protein gets one entry after TCRdb re-called the multiplex PCR reads with MiXCR. The data hold around 250,000 distinct CDR3 sequences, with approximately 20% observed a single time. These sequences were also reported in another study, on T cells in Graves' hyperthyroidism and ophthalmopathy.

The sequencing here drew on peripheral blood mononuclear cells (PBMCs), taken at new diagnosis, from a patient treated with antithyroid drugs. The receptors originated from a woman under 40 with Graves disease. Both conserved end residues are part of each CDR3. The D gene is left open where the match is weak. Clone size is stated in some rows and not others, as once, few, many or a class when expanded.

j_call: TRBJ1-1
d_call: NA
v_call: TRBV10-3
clone_size: many
cdr3_nt: TGTGCCATCAGTGAGGAGAGGGACAAGAAGCGGGCGGGCACTGAAGCTTTCTTT
cdr3_aa: CAISEERDKKRAGTEAFF

j_call: TRBJ1-2
d_call: TRBD1
v_call: TRBV5-1
clone_size: few
cdr3_nt: TGCGCCAGCAGCTTGGCCGCGGGACAGGGGGCCGGTGGCTACACCTTC
cdr3_aa: CASSLAAGQGAGGYTF

j_call: TRBJ1-1
d_call: NA
v_call: TRBV6-1
clone_size: many
cdr3_nt: TGTGCCAGCAGAACGGACGCCCAAAACACTGAAGCTTTCTTT
cdr3_aa: CASRTDAQNTEAFF

j_call: TRBJ1-5
d_call: NA
v_call: TRBV6-1
clone_size: NA
cdr3_nt: TGTGCCAGCAGAGGGTGCGAAAATCAGCCCCAGCATTTT
cdr3_aa: CASRGCENQPQHF

j_call: TRBJ2-4
d_call: NA
v_call: TRBV12-3/TRBV12-4
clone_size: many
cdr3_nt: TGTGCCAGCAGTTCAGCCAAAAACATTCAGTACTTC
cdr3_aa: CASSSAKNIQYF

j_call: TRBJ2-1
d_call: TRBD2
v_call: TRBV20-1
clone_size: NA
cdr3_nt: TGCAGTGCTAGTGGTGGTAGCGGGGGTAGTGAGCAGTTCTTC
cdr3_aa: CSASGGSGGSEQFF

j_call: TRBJ1-1
d_call: NA
v_call: TRBV7-9
clone_size: many
cdr3_nt: TGTGCCAGCAGCTTATGGGAGCACACTGAAGCTTTCTTT
cdr3_aa: CASSLWEHTEAFF

j_call: TRBJ2-3
d_call: NA
v_call: TRBV6-1
clone_size: many
cdr3_nt: TGTGCCAGCAGATTGGATCTGGACCGGACCCGGCCAGATACGCAGTATTTT
cdr3_aa: CASRLDLDRTRPDTQYF

j_call: TRBJ2-5
d_call: TRBD2
v_call: TRBV5-1
clone_size: many
cdr3_nt: TGCGCCAGCAGCCTAACAGTAGCGGGGGGCCAAGAGACCCAGTACTTC
cdr3_aa: CASSLTVAGGQETQYF

j_call: TRBJ1-2
d_call: NA
v_call: TRBV18
clone_size: few
cdr3_nt: TGTGCCAGCTCACCACTGGATCCCCCACCTATCTATGGCTACACCTTC
cdr3_aa: CASSPLDPPPIYGYTF

j_call: TRBJ1-2
d_call: TRBD1
v_call: TRBV5-1
clone_size: few
cdr3_nt: TGCGCCAGCAGCTCGGGACAGGCCTTCTACGCCTTC
cdr3_aa: CASSSGQAFYAF

j_call: TRBJ1-5
d_call: NA
v_call: TRBV19
clone_size: few
cdr3_nt: TGTGCCAGTAGTATTATGGCAGTTGGTCAGCCCCAGCATTTT
cdr3_aa: CASSIMAVGQPQHF

j_call: TRBJ2-7
d_call: NA
v_call: TRBV18
clone_size: many
cdr3_nt: TGTGCCAGCTCACCAAGCTTGGATGACGAGCAGTACTTC
cdr3_aa: CASSPSLDDEQYF

j_call: TRBJ2-7
d_call: TRBD1
v_call: TRBV7-2
clone_size: medium-sized
cdr3_nt: TGTGCCAGCAGCCCGGACAGGGGGCACTCCTACGAGCAGTACTTC
cdr3_aa: CASSPDRGHSYEQYF

j_call: TRBJ2-1
d_call: TRBD2
v_call: TRBV2
clone_size: many
cdr3_nt: TGTGCCAGCAGTTTAGCGGGGGGCGGGTGGGATGAGCAGTTCTTC
cdr3_aa: CASSLAGGGWDEQFF

j_call: TRBJ2-5
d_call: TRBD2
v_call: TRBV20-1
clone_size: few
cdr3_nt: TGCAGTGCCGCCAGGCAGGGGACTAGCGGGGGGGCCGGAGAGACCCAGTACTTC
cdr3_aa: CSAARQGTSGGAGETQYF

j_call: TRBJ2-1
d_call: NA
v_call: TRBV28
clone_size: NA
cdr3_nt: TGTGCCAGCAAGTTCGGGAGCTCCTACAATGAGCAGTTCTTC
cdr3_aa: CASKFGSSYNEQFF

j_call: TRBJ2-1
d_call: TRBD2
v_call: TRBV20-1
clone_size: few
cdr3_nt: TGCAGTGCCTCTGACCCCAGCGGGAGCTCCTACAATGAGCAGTTCTTC
cdr3_aa: CSASDPSGSSYNEQFF

j_call: TRBJ2-7
d_call: NA
v_call: TRBV20-1
clone_size: many
cdr3_nt: TGCAGTGCCGTACAGGGATCCCCTCCCTACGAGCAGTACTTC
cdr3_aa: CSAVQGSPPYEQYF

j_call: TRBJ2-2
d_call: TRBD2
v_call: TRBV7-2
clone_size: NA
cdr3_nt: TGTGCCAGCAGCTTAACTAGCGGGACCGGGGAGCTGTTTTTT
cdr3_aa: CASSLTSGTGELFF

j_call: TRBJ1-2
d_call: NA
v_call: TRBV20-1
clone_size: many
cdr3_nt: TGCAGTGCTAGAGCGGGCCAGGGGAGCTCTAACTATGGCTACACCTTC
cdr3_aa: CSARAGQGSSNYGYTF

j_call: TRBJ2-1
d_call: NA
v_call: TRBV3-1
clone_size: many
cdr3_nt: TGTGCCAGCAGCCAACGGGGGGCTACCTACAATGAGCAGTTCTTC
cdr3_aa: CASSQRGATYNEQFF

j_call: TRBJ1-6
d_call: NA
v_call: TRBV5-1
clone_size: many
cdr3_nt: TGCGCCAGCTCCCCGGCGGGATTAGATAATTCACCCCTCCACTTT
cdr3_aa: CASSPAGLDNSPLHF

j_call: TRBJ2-1
d_call: NA
v_call: TRBV29-1
clone_size: many
cdr3_nt: TGCAGCGTCACCGGCCTACCTGAGCAGTTCTTC
cdr3_aa: CSVTGLPEQFF

j_call: TRBJ1-4
d_call: NA
v_call: TRBV5-1
clone_size: many
cdr3_nt: TGCGCCAGCAGCTATGGCGGGGGGGGTGACGAAAAACTGTTTTTT
cdr3_aa: CASSYGGGGDEKLFF

j_call: TRBJ1-2
d_call: NA
v_call: TRBV9
clone_size: many
cdr3_nt: TGTGCCAGCAGCGTAGAGGACGGCTATGGCTACACCTTC
cdr3_aa: CASSVEDGYGYTF

j_call: TRBJ2-5
d_call: TRBD2
v_call: TRBV20-1
clone_size: many
cdr3_nt: TGCAGTGCTAGAGATTCGCGGGGGGCAAACCAAGAGACCCAGTACTTC
cdr3_aa: CSARDSRGANQETQYF

j_call: TRBJ2-1
d_call: NA
v_call: TRBV20-1
clone_size: many
cdr3_nt: TGCAGTGCTAGAGATACAGCTGCCAATGAGCAGTTCTTC
cdr3_aa: CSARDTAANEQFF

j_call: TRBJ1-3
d_call: NA
v_call: TRBV11-2
clone_size: many
cdr3_nt: TGTGCCAGCAGCTTCGGCAGATCATCTGGAAACACCATATATTTT
cdr3_aa: CASSFGRSSGNTIYF

j_call: TRBJ2-4
d_call: NA
v_call: TRBV5-4
clone_size: many
cdr3_nt: TGTGCCAGCAGCTTGGCAGGCAGCCGAGATATTCAGTACTTC
cdr3_aa: CASSLAGSRDIQYF

j_call: TRBJ2-7
d_call: TRBD1
v_call: TRBV6-1
clone_size: many
cdr3_nt: TGTGCCAGCAGCTCCCTGCCCGGGACAGGGCTGTCCTACGAGCAGTACTTC
cdr3_aa: CASSSLPGTGLSYEQYF

j_call: TRBJ2-7
d_call: TRBD2
v_call: TRBV5-1
clone_size: many
cdr3_nt: TGCGCCAGCAGCTTGTGGGGTAGCGGGGACTCCTACGAGCAGTACTTC
cdr3_aa: CASSLWGSGDSYEQYF

j_call: TRBJ1-2
d_call: NA
v_call: TRBV27
clone_size: many
cdr3_nt: TGTGCCAGCAGTTTTTATGTGGGGACCCCGTTGAATGGCTACACCTTC
cdr3_aa: CASSFYVGTPLNGYTF

j_call: TRBJ1-1
d_call: NA
v_call: TRBV29-1
clone_size: many
cdr3_nt: TGCAGCGTTGAACCCGACAGGATCACTGAAGCTTTCTTT
cdr3_aa: CSVEPDRITEAFF

j_call: TRBJ2-7
d_call: TRBD1
v_call: TRBV28
clone_size: many
cdr3_nt: TGTGCCAGCAGCTGGACAGGGCCGGCGGGGTACGAGCAGTACTTC
cdr3_aa: CASSWTGPAGYEQYF

j_call: TRBJ1-3
d_call: NA
v_call: TRBV7-2
clone_size: NA
cdr3_nt: TGTGCCAGCAGCCCAGCGGGGAGGGGATCCGGAAACACCATATATTTT
cdr3_aa: CASSPAGRGSGNTIYF

j_call: TRBJ2-7
d_call: TRBD1
v_call: TRBV6-1
clone_size: many
cdr3_nt: TGTGCCAGCAGTGAAACAGACAGGGGCTCCTACGAGCAGTACTTC
cdr3_aa: CASSETDRGSYEQYF

j_call: TRBJ1-6
d_call: NA
v_call: TRBV7-9
clone_size: many
cdr3_nt: TGTGCCAGCAGCTTAGTAGCGGAAAGTCACCTCCACTTT
cdr3_aa: CASSLVAESHLHF

j_call: TRBJ1-1
d_call: NA
v_call: TRBV4-1
clone_size: few
cdr3_nt: TGCGCCTGCAGAAAACCGACCACCGGGACACCTTTTAACACTGAAGCTTTCTTT
cdr3_aa: CACRKPTTGTPFNTEAFF

j_call: TRBJ2-3
d_call: NA
v_call: TRBV20-1
clone_size: many
cdr3_nt: TGCAGTGCTAGAGAGTTGGGGGAAAGCACAGATACGCAGTATTTT
cdr3_aa: CSARELGESTDTQYF